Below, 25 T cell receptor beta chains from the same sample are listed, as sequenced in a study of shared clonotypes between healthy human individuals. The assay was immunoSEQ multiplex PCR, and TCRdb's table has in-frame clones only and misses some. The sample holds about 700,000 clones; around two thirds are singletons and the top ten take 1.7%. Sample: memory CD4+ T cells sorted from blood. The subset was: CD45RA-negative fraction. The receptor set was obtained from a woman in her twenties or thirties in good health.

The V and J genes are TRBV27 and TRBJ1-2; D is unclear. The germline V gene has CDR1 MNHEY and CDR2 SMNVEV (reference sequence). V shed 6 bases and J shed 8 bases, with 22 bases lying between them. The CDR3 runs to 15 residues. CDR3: CASSPPLAEVRGYTF. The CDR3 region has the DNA TGTGCCAGCAGCCCCCCCTTAGCGGAGGTGAGGGGCTACACCTTC.

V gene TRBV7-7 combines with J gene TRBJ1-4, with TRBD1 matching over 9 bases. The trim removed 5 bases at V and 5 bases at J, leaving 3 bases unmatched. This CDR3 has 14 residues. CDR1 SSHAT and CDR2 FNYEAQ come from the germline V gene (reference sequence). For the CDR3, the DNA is TGTGCCAGCAGCCCGGGACAGGGCAATGAAAAACTGTTTTTT. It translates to CASSPGQGNEKLFF.

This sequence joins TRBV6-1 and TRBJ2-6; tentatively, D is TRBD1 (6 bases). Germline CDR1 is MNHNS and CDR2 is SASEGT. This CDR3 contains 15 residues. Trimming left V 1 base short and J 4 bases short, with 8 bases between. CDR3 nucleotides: TGTGCCAGCAGTGAAGAGGGGGACGGGGCCAACGTCCTGACTTTC. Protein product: CASSEEGDGANVLTF.

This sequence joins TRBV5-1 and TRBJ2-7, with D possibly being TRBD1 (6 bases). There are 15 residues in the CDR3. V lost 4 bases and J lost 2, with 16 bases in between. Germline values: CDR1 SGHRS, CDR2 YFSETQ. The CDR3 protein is CASSLSTGFPYEQYF. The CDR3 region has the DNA TGCGCCAGCAGCCTCTCTACAGGGTTCCCCTACGAGCAGTACTTC. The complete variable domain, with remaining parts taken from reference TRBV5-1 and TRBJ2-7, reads KAGVTQTPRYLIKTRGQQVTLSCSPISGHRSVSWYQQTPGQGLQFLFEYFSETQRNKGNFPGRFSGRQFSNSRSEMNVSTLELGDSALYLCASSLSTGFPYEQYFGPGTRLTVT.

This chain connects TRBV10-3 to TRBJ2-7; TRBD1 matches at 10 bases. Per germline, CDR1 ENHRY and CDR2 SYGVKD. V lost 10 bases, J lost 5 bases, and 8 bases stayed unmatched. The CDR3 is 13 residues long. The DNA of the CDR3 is TGTGCCACCCGGAGACAGGGGGCAGACGAGCAGTACTTC. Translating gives CATRRQGADEQYF.

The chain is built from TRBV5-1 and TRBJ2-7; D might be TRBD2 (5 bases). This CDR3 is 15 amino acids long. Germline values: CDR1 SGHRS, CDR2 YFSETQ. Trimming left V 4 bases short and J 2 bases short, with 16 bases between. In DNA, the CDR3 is TGCGCCAGCAGCCCGCGGACTGATAATACCTACGAGCAGTACTTC. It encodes CASSPRTDNTYEQYF.

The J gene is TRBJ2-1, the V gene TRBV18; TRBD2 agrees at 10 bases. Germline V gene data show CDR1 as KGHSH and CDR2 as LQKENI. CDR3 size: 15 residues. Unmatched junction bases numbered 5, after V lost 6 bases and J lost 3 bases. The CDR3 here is CASSPGLAIYNEQFF. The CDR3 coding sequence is TGTGCCAGCTCGCCGGGACTAGCGATCTACAATGAGCAGTTCTTC.

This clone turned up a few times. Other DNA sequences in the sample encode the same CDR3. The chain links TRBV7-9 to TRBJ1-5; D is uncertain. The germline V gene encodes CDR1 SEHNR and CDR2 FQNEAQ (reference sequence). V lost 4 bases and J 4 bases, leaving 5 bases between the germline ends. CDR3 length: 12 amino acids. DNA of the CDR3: TGTGCCAGCAGCTCTCAGAATCAGCCCCAGCATTTT. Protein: CASSSQNQPQHF.

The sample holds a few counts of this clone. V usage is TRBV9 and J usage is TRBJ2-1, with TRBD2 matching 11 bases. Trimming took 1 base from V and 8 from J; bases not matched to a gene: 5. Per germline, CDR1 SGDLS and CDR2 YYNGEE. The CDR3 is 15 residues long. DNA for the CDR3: TGTGCCAGCAGCGTATCACTAGCGGGAGAGTATGAGCAGTTCTTC. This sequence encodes CASSVSLAGEYEQFF.

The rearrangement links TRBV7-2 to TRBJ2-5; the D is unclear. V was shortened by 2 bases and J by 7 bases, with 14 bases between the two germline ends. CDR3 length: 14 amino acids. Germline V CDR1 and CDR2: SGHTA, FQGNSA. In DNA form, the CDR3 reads TGTGCCAGCAGCTTAAGTGACTGGCCGGGGACCCAGTACTTC. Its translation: CASSLSDWPGTQYF.

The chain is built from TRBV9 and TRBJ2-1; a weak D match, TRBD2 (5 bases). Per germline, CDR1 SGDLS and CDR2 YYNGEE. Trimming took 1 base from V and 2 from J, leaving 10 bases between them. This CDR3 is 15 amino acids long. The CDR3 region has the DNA TGTGCCAGCAGCGTATTAGCGCTGACCTACAATGAGCAGTTCTTC. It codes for CASSVLALTYNEQFF.

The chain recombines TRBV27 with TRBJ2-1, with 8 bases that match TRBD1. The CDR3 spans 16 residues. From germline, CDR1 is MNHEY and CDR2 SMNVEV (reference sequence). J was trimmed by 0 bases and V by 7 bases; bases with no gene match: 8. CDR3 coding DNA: TGTGCCAGCATACAAACCGGGACAGGCTCCTACAATGAGCAGTTCTTC. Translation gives CASIQTGTGSYNEQFF.

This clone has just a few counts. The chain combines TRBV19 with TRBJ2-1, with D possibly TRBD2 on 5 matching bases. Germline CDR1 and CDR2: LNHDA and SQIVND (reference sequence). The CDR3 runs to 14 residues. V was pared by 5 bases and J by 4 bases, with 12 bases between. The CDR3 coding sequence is TGTGCCAGTAGTGGGAGTGCAAGGTACAATGAGCAGTTCTTC. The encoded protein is CASSGSARYNEQFF.

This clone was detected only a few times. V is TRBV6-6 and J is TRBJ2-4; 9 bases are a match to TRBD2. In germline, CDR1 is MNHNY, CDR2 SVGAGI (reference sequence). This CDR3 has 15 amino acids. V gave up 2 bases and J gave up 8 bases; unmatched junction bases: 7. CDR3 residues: CASSYGGRAGDIQYF. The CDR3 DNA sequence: TGTGCCAGCAGTTACGGCGGGAGGGCCGGGGACATTCAGTACTTC.

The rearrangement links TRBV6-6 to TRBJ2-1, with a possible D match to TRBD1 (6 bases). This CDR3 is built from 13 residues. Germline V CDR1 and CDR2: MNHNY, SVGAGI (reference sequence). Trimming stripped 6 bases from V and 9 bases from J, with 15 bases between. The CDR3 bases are TGTGCCAGCAGGACACAGGGTGACAGTGAGCAGTTCTTC. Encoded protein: CASRTQGDSEQFF.

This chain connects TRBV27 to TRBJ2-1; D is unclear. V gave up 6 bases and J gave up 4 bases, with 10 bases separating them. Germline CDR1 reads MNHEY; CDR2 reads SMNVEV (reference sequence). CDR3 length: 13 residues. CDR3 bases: TGTGCCAGCAGACCCTCGGCTTACAATGAGCAGTTCTTC. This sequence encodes CASRPSAYNEQFF.

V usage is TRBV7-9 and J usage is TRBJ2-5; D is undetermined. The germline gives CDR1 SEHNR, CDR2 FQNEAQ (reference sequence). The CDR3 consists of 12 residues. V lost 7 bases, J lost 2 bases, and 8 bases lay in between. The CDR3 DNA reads TGTGCCAGCACCAATTCACAAGAGACCCAGTACTTC. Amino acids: CASTNSQETQYF.

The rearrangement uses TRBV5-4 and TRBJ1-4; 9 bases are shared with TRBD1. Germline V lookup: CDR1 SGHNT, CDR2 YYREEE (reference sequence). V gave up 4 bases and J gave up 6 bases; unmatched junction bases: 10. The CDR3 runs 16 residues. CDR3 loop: CASSPEEGTGYEKLFF. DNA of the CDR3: TGTGCCAGCAGCCCGGAAGAGGGGACAGGGTATGAAAAACTGTTTTTT.

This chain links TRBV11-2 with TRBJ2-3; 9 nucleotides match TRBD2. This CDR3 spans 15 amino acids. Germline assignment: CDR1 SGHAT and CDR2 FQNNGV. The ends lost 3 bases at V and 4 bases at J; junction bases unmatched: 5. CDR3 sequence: CASSFSGSLADTQYF. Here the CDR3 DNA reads TGTGCCAGCAGCTTTAGCGGGAGTTTGGCAGATACGCAGTATTTT.

This CDR3 is CASTFLRGSNTGELFF. DNA of the CDR3: TGTGCCAGCACCTTTCTCCGCGGTTCGAACACCGGGGAGCTGTTTTTT. The chain couples TRBV11-1 to TRBJ2-2; unclear D gene. The CDR3 sequence is 16 residues long. Germline V gene sequence: CDR1 SGHAT, CDR2 FQDESV (reference sequence). V lost 7 bases and J 0 bases, leaving 15 bases between the germline ends.

CDR3: CASSLLSGGTHNEQFF. The CDR3, as DNA: TGTGCCAGCAGCTTACTATCAGGGGGCACACACAATGAGCAGTTCTTC. The rearrangement links TRBV7-9 to TRBJ2-1; the match to TRBD1 covers 8 bases. Trimming cost V 2 bases and J 5 bases; bases outside gene matches: 8. Germline CDR1 reads SEHNR; CDR2 reads FQNEAQ (reference sequence). There are 16 residues in the CDR3.

The DNA of the CDR3 is TGTGCCTGGAGTAGGGGGCCGAACACTGAAGCTTTCTTT. The encoded protein is CAWSRGPNTEAFF. The chain links TRBV30 to TRBJ1-1; 7 positions agree with TRBD1. Trimming removed 2 bases from V and 1 base from J; junction bases left unmatched: 1. Germline-derived CDR1 and CDR2 are GTSNPN and SVGIG (reference sequence). This CDR3 is 13 amino acids long.

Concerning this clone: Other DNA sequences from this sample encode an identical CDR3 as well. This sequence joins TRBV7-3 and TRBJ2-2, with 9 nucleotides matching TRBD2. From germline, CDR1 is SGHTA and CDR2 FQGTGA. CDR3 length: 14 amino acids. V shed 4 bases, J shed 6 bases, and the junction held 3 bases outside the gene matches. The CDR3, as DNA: TGTGCCAGCAGCTCGGGACTAGCTGCCGGGGAGCTGTTTTTT. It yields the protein CASSSGLAAGELFF. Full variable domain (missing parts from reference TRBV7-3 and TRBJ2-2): GAGVSQTPSNKVTEKGKYVELRCDPISGHTALYWYRQSLGQGPEFLIYFQGTGAADDSGLPNDRFFAVRPEGSVSTLKIQRTERGDSAVYLCASSSGLAAGELFFGEGSRLTVL.

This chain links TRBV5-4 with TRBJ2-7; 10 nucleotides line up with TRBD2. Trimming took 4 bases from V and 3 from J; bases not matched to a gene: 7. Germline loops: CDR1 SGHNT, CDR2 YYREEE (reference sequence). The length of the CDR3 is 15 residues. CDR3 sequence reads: CASSPGTSEFYEQYF. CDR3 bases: TGTGCCAGCAGCCCGGGGACTAGCGAGTTCTACGAGCAGTACTTC.

CDR3 nucleotides: TGCGCCAGCAGCCAAGATTCGTCACAGGAGGGTTACGAGCAGTACTTC. This sequence encodes CASSQDSSQEGYEQYF. The rearrangement uses TRBV4-1 and TRBJ2-7; D perhaps matches TRBD2 (6 bases). V dropped 0 bases and J dropped 4 bases, with 16 bases sitting between them. Per germline, CDR1 MGHRA and CDR2 YSYEKL. This CDR3 spans 16 amino acids.